These T cell receptor beta chains were read from a single sample in a study of human T cells and chemical hapten exposure. TCRdb processed the RACE reads anew with MiXCR; each CDR3 protein has one entry. Here the sample spans 300,000 to 450,000 distinct CDR3 sequences, less than 6.5% being singletons. The specimen was whole blood, collected in connection with sensitization to the hapten diphenylcyclopropenone (DPC). These receptors were obtained from a woman in her fifties or sixties with alopecia areata. Some clones in this sample may be carry-over from other donors' samples. Both conserved end residues are part of each CDR3. A D gene is named only where the DNA matches it firmly. Part of the rows lack a size; the others show once, few, many or a class for expanded clones.

J | V | D | size | CDR3 | DNA
TRBJ2-3 | TRBV3-1 | TRBD2 | many | CASSQGAGVTDTQYF | TGTGCCAGCAGCCAGGGAGCGGGAGTTACAGATACGCAGTATTTT
TRBJ1-1 | TRBV29-1 | TRBD1 | many | CSVAQGAVNTEAFF | TGCAGCGTCGCCCAGGGGGCCGTTAACACTGAAGCTTTCTTT
TRBJ1-1 | TRBV12-3/TRBV12-4 | TRBD1 | NA | CASSFQGARGAFF | TGTGCCAGCAGTTTTCAGGGGGCGCGGGGAGCTTTCTTT
TRBJ2-1 | TRBV7-2 | NA | many | CASSLAYPSSYNEQFF | TGTGCCAGCAGCTTAGCTTATCCGAGCTCCTACAATGAGCAGTTCTTC
TRBJ1-2 | TRBV2 | NA | NA | CATPRSYGYTF | TGTGCCACCCCGCGGAGCTATGGCTACACCTTC
TRBJ2-3 | TRBV29-1 | NA | few | CSVGRTEGADTQYF | TGCAGCGTGGGACGGACAGAAGGAGCAGATACGCAGTATTTT
TRBJ2-6 | TRBV7-8 | NA | many | CASSLPGLTLKGANVLTF | TGTGCCAGCAGCTTACCAGGGCTTACCCTAAAAGGGGCCAACGTCCTGACTTTC
TRBJ1-6 | TRBV6-2/TRBV6-3 | NA | few | CASSYSTENSPLHF | TGTGCCAGCAGTTACTCCACAGAGAATTCACCCCTCCACTTT
TRBJ1-4 | TRBV10-3 | NA | few | CAISETRTDGEKLFF | TGTGCCATCAGTGAGACCCGGACAGATGGTGAAAAACTGTTTTTT
TRBJ1-6 | TRBV7-2 | NA | NA | CASSSRTNYNSPLHF | TGTGCCAGCAGCTCTCGGACAAATTATAATTCACCCCTCCACTTT
TRBJ2-3 | TRBV12-3/TRBV12-4 | NA | many | CASNGVTDTQYF | TGTGCCAGCAACGGGGTCACAGATACGCAGTATTTT
TRBJ2-3 | TRBV5-1 | NA | many | CASRMGTVTDTQYF | TGCGCCAGCAGAATGGGGACGGTCACAGATACGCAGTATTTT
TRBJ1-1 | TRBV20-1 | NA | few | CSATQVPEAFF | TGCAGTGCAACACAGGTACCTGAAGCTTTCTTT
TRBJ2-5 | TRBV6-2/TRBV6-3 | TRBD2 | NA | CASSYLAGTLQETQYF | TGTGCCAGCAGTTACCTAGCGGGCACCCTCCAAGAGACCCAGTACTTC
TRBJ1-3 | TRBV6-5 | NA | NA | CASSNRVGNTIYF | TGTGCCAGCAGTAACAGGGTGGGAAACACCATATATTTT
TRBJ2-2 | TRBV6-6 | TRBD2 | many | CATFLGGGTGELFF | TGTGCCACCTTTCTGGGGGGGGGCACCGGGGAGCTGTTTTTT
TRBJ2-7 | TRBV29-1 | NA | NA | CSVDQGSYEQYF | TGCAGCGTTGACCAGGGGAGTTACGAGCAGTACTTC
TRBJ2-7 | TRBV4-3 | NA | many | CASSPFTGYEQYF | TGCGCCAGCAGCCCTTTCACAGGGTACGAGCAGTACTTC
TRBJ2-1 | TRBV3-1 | NA | few | CASSQEYSFLGQFF | TGTGCCAGCAGCCAAGAATACTCGTTTTTAGGGCAGTTCTTC
TRBJ2-1 | TRBV7-2 | NA | many | CASSLSDSYNEQFF | TGTGCCAGCAGCTTAAGCGACAGTTACAATGAGCAGTTCTTC
TRBJ2-1 | TRBV5-4 | NA | few | CASRLWGGRHNEQFF | TGTGCCAGCAGGCTCTGGGGGGGCCGCCACAATGAGCAGTTCTTC
TRBJ1-2 | TRBV12-3/TRBV12-4 | NA | many | CASSLTGMLPNYGYTF | TGTGCCAGCAGTTTGACCGGGATGCTTCCTAACTATGGCTACACCTTC
TRBJ2-3 | TRBV21-1 | NA | NA | CASSKACQGASTDTQYF | TGTGCCAGCAGCAAAGCGTGTCAAGGGGCTAGCACAGATACGCAGTATTTT
TRBJ1-2 | TRBV3-1 | NA | NA | CASRPTANYGYTF | TGTGCCAGCAGGCCGACAGCTAACTATGGCTACACCTTC
TRBJ1-1 | TRBV12-3/TRBV12-4 | NA | few | CASRVGWGEAFF | TGTGCCAGCAGGGTGGGCTGGGGTGAAGCTTTCTTT
TRBJ2-2 | TRBV7-2 | NA | many | CASSPGMGGELFF | TGTGCCAGCAGCCCCGGGATGGGCGGGGAGCTGTTTTTT
TRBJ1-1 | TRBV9 | TRBD1 | few | CASSVVVTGRTEAFF | TGTGCCAGCAGCGTAGTAGTGACAGGGAGAACTGAAGCTTTCTTT
TRBJ1-5 | TRBV24-1 | NA | few | CATSDFSEQPQHF | TGTGCCACCAGTGATTTCTCAGAGCAGCCCCAGCATTTT
TRBJ2-7 | TRBV7-6 | TRBD2 | NA | CASSLQAGEEYEQYF | TGTGCCAGCAGCTTACAGGCGGGAGAGGAGTACGAGCAGTACTTC
TRBJ2-3 | TRBV20-1 | NA | many | CSARDRNPSTDTQYF | TGCAGTGCTAGAGATCGGAACCCCAGCACAGATACGCAGTATTTT
TRBJ2-7 | TRBV20-1 | TRBD2 | many | CSARAGLADYEQYF | TGCAGTGCTAGAGCTGGGCTAGCGGACTACGAGCAGTACTTC
TRBJ1-3 | TRBV3-1 | TRBD1 | few | CASSAPETGGGNTIYF | TGTGCCAGCAGCGCACCCGAAACAGGGGGCGGAAACACCATATATTTT
TRBJ2-7 | TRBV12-3/TRBV12-4 | TRBD2 | many | CASSPGTRNYEQYF | TGTGCCAGCAGCCCGGGGACTAGGAACTACGAGCAGTACTTC
TRBJ1-4 | TRBV19 | NA | many | CASSIDRLEEKLFF | TGTGCCAGTAGTATAGATCGCCTGGAGGAAAAACTGTTTTTT
TRBJ2-3 | TRBV7-2 | NA | many | CASSYASDTQYF | TGTGCCAGCAGCTACGCCTCAGATACGCAGTATTTT
TRBJ2-1 | TRBV6-2/TRBV6-3 | TRBD2 | NA | CASSSGTSGHHRVYNEQFF | TGTGCCAGCAGTTCAGGGACTAGTGGCCACCATCGAGTCTACAATGAGCAGTTCTTC
TRBJ2-1 | TRBV18 | NA | many | CASSPPPHSYNEQFF | TGTGCCAGCTCACCCCCCCCGCACTCCTACAATGAGCAGTTCTTC
TRBJ2-1 | TRBV4-2 | TRBD2 | many | CASSQDPAGGEGNEQFF | TGTGCCAGCAGCCAAGATCCAGCGGGGGGTGAAGGCAATGAGCAGTTCTTC
TRBJ1-3 | TRBV29-1 | NA | few | CSVEDRLLSGNTIYF | TGCAGCGTTGAGGACAGACTTCTCTCTGGAAACACCATATATTTT
TRBJ1-6 | TRBV19 | NA | few | CASSRSEARNPPHHTSPLHF | TGTGCCAGTAGTCGGAGCGAGGCTCGGAACCCCCCCCACCATACTTCACCCCTCCACTTT
TRBJ2-7 | TRBV30 | NA | many | CAWSQGTEQYF | TGTGCCTGGAGTCAAGGGACCGAGCAGTACTTC
TRBJ1-2 | TRBV12-3/TRBV12-4 | NA | NA | CASSSSGRNYGYTF | TGTGCCAGCAGTTCCTCGGGACGCAACTATGGCTACACCTTC
TRBJ1-1 | TRBV28 | NA | many | CASRLTANTEAFF | TGTGCCAGCAGACTGACAGCGAACACTGAAGCTTTCTTT